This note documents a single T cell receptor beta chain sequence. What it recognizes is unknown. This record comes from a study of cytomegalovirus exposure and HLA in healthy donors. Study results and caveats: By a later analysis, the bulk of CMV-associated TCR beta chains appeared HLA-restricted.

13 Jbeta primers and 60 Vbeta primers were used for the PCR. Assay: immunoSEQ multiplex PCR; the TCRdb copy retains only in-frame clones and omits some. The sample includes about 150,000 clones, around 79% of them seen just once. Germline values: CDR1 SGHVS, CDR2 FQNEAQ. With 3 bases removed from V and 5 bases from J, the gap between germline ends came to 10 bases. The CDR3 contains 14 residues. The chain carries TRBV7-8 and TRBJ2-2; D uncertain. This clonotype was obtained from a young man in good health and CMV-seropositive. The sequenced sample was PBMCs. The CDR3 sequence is CASSLGSSTGELFF. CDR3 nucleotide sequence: TGTGCCAGCAGCTTGGGTTCTAGTACCGGGGAGCTGTTTTTT.